This T cell receptor (beta chain) comes out of a study of Graves' ophthalmopathy and Graves' hyperthyroidism. Scientists amplified the TCR beta CDR3 regions from RNA transcripts. HTBI primers primed a first-round RT-PCR, and a second-round multiplex PCR followed. TCRdb re-called the multiplex PCR reads with MiXCR, one entry per CDR3 protein. The profile shows 200,000 to 300,000 distinct CDR3 sequences, 45% of them singletons. The CDR3 has 13 residues. Germline V CDR1 and CDR2: SQVTM, ANQGSEA. The count of this clonotype is one. No antigen is known for it. Mismatch with germline at one junction end may stem from a read error. Study-wide results and caveats: Blood also harbored most expanded thyroid clonotypes above 0.001 frequency. Discriminating ophthalmopathy from stable hyperthyroidism, a 13-signature model attained a sensitivity of about 85% and a specificity of approximately 81%.

What was sequenced was peripheral blood. This rearrangement joins TRBV29-1 to TRBJ1-6; D is ambiguous. The sequence was collected from an adult man with Graves' ophthalmopathy. CDR3 bases: TGCAGCGTAAAGAACATTAGTAATCCACCCCTCCACTTT. Its protein product is CSVKNISNPPLHF.